This T cell receptor beta chain was sequenced during a study of shared clonotypes between healthy human individuals. Study-level results: Against clonotypes common to all four donors, non-shared ones had lower generation probabilities. Only blood underwent sampling, and tissue repertoires likely differ. A limitation of the genetic and exposure-history diversity represented arose from few donors.

A note on this clone: Its antigen is not identified.

Assay: immunoSEQ multiplex PCR; the TCRdb copy retains only in-frame clones and omits some. The sample contains about 1.5 million clones, 95% to 99% of which appear only once. Germline assignment: CDR1 MNHEY and CDR2 SMNVEV (reference sequence). The CDR3 length is 15 residues. V was trimmed by 2 bases and J by 3 bases, leaving 14 bases between them. The receptor's source is a man between 25 and 39 years old in good health. The source material was naive CD4+ T cells sorted from blood. The subset was: CD45RA+ positively selected. This chain connects TRBV27 to TRBJ2-7; tentative D call: TRBD1 (6 bases). The CDR3 DNA is TGTGCCAGCAGTTTAAACGACAGGATTCACTACGAGCAGTACTTC. This codes for CASSLNDRIHYEQYF.